A selection of T cell receptor beta chains follows, all from one sample in a study of T cell responses to AZD1222 COVID-19 vaccine. Clones were sequenced by immunoSEQ multiplex PCR, and TCRdb holds only the in-frame ones, with some missing. The table lists 150,000 to 200,000 clones, 90% to 95% of them singletons. The sequencing used peripheral blood, collected 28 days after the second AZD1222 dose. The receptors derive from an adult who received the AZD1222 COVID-19 vaccine. Each CDR3 is given with its conserved first and last residue. The D gene is left open where the match is weak. Clone size is shown for a subset of rows, as once, few, many or a class of expanded clone.

V gene	clone size	J gene	D gene	CDR3 length	CDR3 DNA	CDR3 protein
TRBV7-2	NA	TRBJ1-1	NA	14	TGTGCCAGCATCCGCGCGGGGAGAGGCACTGAAGCTTTCTTT	CASIRAGRGTEAFF
TRBV7-9	NA	TRBJ2-7	TRBD1	14	TGTGCCAGCAGTCAGGGAGGACAGGGCTACGAGCAGTACTTC	CASSQGGQGYEQYF
TRBV6-1	NA	TRBJ1-5	NA	14	TGTGCCAGCAGTGATCACGCTAGCAATCAGCCCCAGCATTTT	CASSDHASNQPQHF
TRBV6-5	once	TRBJ1-6	TRBD1	14	TGTGCCAGTTTCCCTCGCAGGGGGAGCTCACCCCTCCACTTT	CASFPRRGSSPLHF
TRBV11-2	NA	TRBJ2-7	TRBD1	15	TGTGCCAGCAGCCTTACAGGGGGCCTAACCTACGAGCAGTACTTC	CASSLTGGLTYEQYF
TRBV5-4	NA	TRBJ2-1	TRBD2	16	TGTGCCAGCAGCTTGAGCGGGGGGGCAACCTACAATGAGCAGTTCTTC	CASSLSGGATYNEQFF
TRBV28	once	TRBJ1-2	NA	16	TGTGCCAGCGGACCCGGGAGAGCGGGACGGCGTTATGGCTACACCTTC	CASGPGRAGRRYGYTF
TRBV3-1/TRBV3-2	NA	TRBJ1-6	NA	15	TGTGCCAGCAGCATCCTTGGGGTGTCTTCCTCACCCCTCCACTTT	CASSILGVSSSPLHF
TRBV28	NA	TRBJ1-2	NA	12	TGTGCCAGCAGTTTGCAACTCTATGGCTACACCTTC	CASSLQLYGYTF
TRBV20-1	NA	TRBJ1-3	NA	16	TGCAGTGCTAGTCATGGTGGGGGGGCTGAGGGAAACACCATATATTTT	CSASHGGGAEGNTIYF
TRBV24-1	NA	TRBJ1-5	TRBD1	17	TGTGCCACCAGTGACCAGACAGGGGCTCATAGCAATCAGCCCCAGCATTTT	CATSDQTGAHSNQPQHF
TRBV2	NA	TRBJ1-4	NA	18	TGTGCCAGCAGGGGACTGGGGGGCTTCCATCCAACTAATGAAAAACTGTTTTTT	CASRGLGGFHPTNEKLFF
TRBV5-1	NA	TRBJ1-6	TRBD1	15	TGCGCCAGCTCTTCATCCGGGACAGGGGAATCACCCCTCCACTTT	CASSSSGTGESPLHF
TRBV7-9	NA	TRBJ1-1	NA	15	TGTGCCAGCAGCGTTGGAGGGGGAATGAACACTGAAGCTTTCTTT	CASSVGGGMNTEAFF
TRBV27	NA	TRBJ2-1	NA	12	TGTGCCAGCAGCCCCCTGTGGGGTGAGCAGTTCTTC	CASSPLWGEQFF
TRBV27	NA	TRBJ2-7	NA	14	TGTGCCAGCAGTTTAAACAGAGGCCAAAACGAGCAGTACTTC	CASSLNRGQNEQYF
TRBV7-2	NA	TRBJ1-2	NA	15	TGTGCCAGCAGCCCCGTCCGGGGGCCGTCGACAGGCTACACCTTC	CASSPVRGPSTGYTF
TRBV3-1/TRBV3-2	NA	TRBJ2-1	TRBD2	16	TGTGCCAGCAGCCAAGCGGGGGGGCACTCCTACAATGAGCAGTTCTTC	CASSQAGGHSYNEQFF
TRBV4-2	NA	TRBJ2-2	TRBD2	16	TGTGCCAGCAGCCCCTCAGCGGGGGGGCTCGCCGGGGAGCTGTTTTTT	CASSPSAGGLAGELFF
TRBV6-5	NA	TRBJ1-3	NA	11	TGTGCCGCAGGGGCTGGAAACACCATATATTTT	CAAGAGNTIYF
TRBV4-3	NA	TRBJ2-3	NA	15	TGCGCCAGCAGCCAATACGGGACCGCCGTTGATACGCAGTATTTT	CASSQYGTAVDTQYF
TRBV28	NA	TRBJ2-7	NA	13	TGTGCCAGCAGATCGGTGGCGGGCCTTTCGCTGTACTTC	CASRSVAGLSLYF
TRBV5-4	NA	TRBJ1-6	TRBD1	17	TGTGCCAGCAGGTACTCACAGGGGGGGGCTTATAATTCACCCCTCCACTTT	CASRYSQGGAYNSPLHF
TRBV29-1	NA	TRBJ1-6	NA	13	TGCAGCGTTGGACAGGAGATTAATTCACCCCTCCACTTT	CSVGQEINSPLHF
TRBV28	NA	TRBJ1-3	NA	13	TGTGCCAGCAGTTTAAGAGGGAGAAAAACCATATATTTT	CASSLRGRKTIYF
TRBV2	NA	TRBJ1-2	TRBD1	14	TGTGCCAGCAGGTCTACAGGGGGGAACTATGGCTACACCTTC	CASRSTGGNYGYTF
TRBV7-9	NA	TRBJ2-6	NA	19	TGTGCCAGCAGCTTAGGCTCTTTGGGATATGGTTCTGGGGCCAACGTCCTGACTTTC	CASSLGSLGYGSGANVLTF
TRBV6-2/TRBV6-3	NA	TRBJ2-3	NA	15	TGTGCCAGCAGTTACAACAGGGATGAAACAGATACGCAGTATTTT	CASSYNRDETDTQYF
TRBV6-1	NA	TRBJ2-3	NA	12	TGTGCCAGCAGTGAATTCGCCGATATGCAGTATTTT	CASSEFADMQYF
TRBV7-8	NA	TRBJ1-2	NA	19	TGTGCCAGCAGCTTTTCTCCCTTTCGGGGGGATGCGGCTAACTATGGCTACACCTTC	CASSFSPFRGDAANYGYTF
TRBV6-5	once	TRBJ1-6	NA	15	TGTGCCAGCAGTAACTTGTACTCCAAGAATTCACCCCTCCACTTT	CASSNLYSKNSPLHF
TRBV18	NA	TRBJ1-1	TRBD1	19	TGTGCCAGCTCACCACAGGTTACCGGGACAGGGGGCGCGAGTACTGAAGCTTTCTTT	CASSPQVTGTGGASTEAFF
TRBV6-1	NA	TRBJ2-7	NA	13	TGTGCCAGCAGTGAAAGGGGGACGGACGAGCAGTACTTC	CASSERGTDEQYF
TRBV3-1/TRBV3-2	NA	TRBJ1-6	NA	14	TGTGCCAGCAGCCAAGGAGGGCAGAATTCACCCCTCCACTTT	CASSQGGQNSPLHF
TRBV10-1	NA	TRBJ2-7	NA	14	TGCGCCAGCAGTGAGTCGGACCGAAACTACGAGCAGTACTTC	CASSESDRNYEQYF
TRBV6-5	NA	TRBJ1-2	NA	15	TGTGCCAGCAGTTACTCGAAGGCAGGCAACTATGGCTACACCTTC	CASSYSKAGNYGYTF
TRBV28	NA	TRBJ2-7	NA	16	TGTGCCAGCAGTGCCAGTTCCCCCGGGCGCTCCTACGAGCAGTACTTC	CASSASSPGRSYEQYF
TRBV6-5	NA	TRBJ1-1	NA	12	TGTGCCAGCTTAAGGGGGAACACTGAAGCTTTCTTT	CASLRGNTEAFF
TRBV7-9	NA	TRBJ1-1	NA	13	TGTGCCAGCAGGGGTTCGGGGGGGACTGAAGCTTTCTTT	CASRGSGGTEAFF
TRBV10-3	once	TRBJ2-3	NA	14	TGTGCCATCAGTGTATACAGGGCAGGAGATACGCAGTATTTT	CAISVYRAGDTQYF
TRBV4-2	NA	TRBJ2-5	NA	13	TGTGCCAGCAGCCAAGACAGCCAAGAGACCCAGTACTTC	CASSQDSQETQYF
TRBV11-2	NA	TRBJ2-3	NA	11	TGTGCCGGCTCGGGGACAGATACGCAGTATTTT	CAGSGTDTQYF
TRBV6-5	NA	TRBJ1-6	NA	13	TGTGCCAGCAGTTACGAGATAAATTCACCCCTCCACTTT	CASSYEINSPLHF
TRBV27	NA	TRBJ1-1	NA	14	TGTGCCAGCAGTTTTTTTGTGGGGGGGACTGAAGCTTTCTTT	CASSFFVGGTEAFF
TRBV29-1	NA	TRBJ2-7	TRBD1	14	TGCAGCGTTGGTCTTACAGGGGAACGATACGAGCAGTACTTC	CSVGLTGERYEQYF
TRBV7-3	NA	TRBJ2-3	TRBD2	16	TGTGCCAGCAGCTTGGGACTAGCGGGGGTGACAGATACGCAGTATTTT	CASSLGLAGVTDTQYF
TRBV5-1	NA	TRBJ1-1	TRBD1	15	TGCGCCAGCAGCCGCCGGACAGGGGAGCACACTGAAGCTTTCTTT	CASSRRTGEHTEAFF
TRBV12-3/TRBV12-4	NA	TRBJ2-7	NA	13	TGTGCCAGCAGTTTAGCGCAATCCTACGAGCAGTACTTC	CASSLAQSYEQYF
TRBV5-5	NA	TRBJ1-6	NA	15	TGTGCCAGCAGCTTGGTAGGGGAGCATAATTCACCCCTCCACTTT	CASSLVGEHNSPLHF
TRBV5-6	NA	TRBJ1-1	NA	14	TGTGCCAGCACCCCCGGGGACCTGAACACTGAAGCTTTCTTT	CASTPGDLNTEAFF
TRBV3-1/TRBV3-2	NA	TRBJ2-3	TRBD2	17	TGTGCCAGCAGCCAAGGACTAGCGGGGACTAGCACAGATACGCAGTATTTT	CASSQGLAGTSTDTQYF
TRBV19	NA	TRBJ2-7	NA	13	TGTGCCAGTAGTGCTCAGGGCCCCTACGAGCAGTACTTC	CASSAQGPYEQYF
TRBV19	once	TRBJ2-2	NA	15	TGTGCCAGTAAAATGCAAGGGCGCGGATCCGGGGAGCTGTTTTTT	CASKMQGRGSGELFF
TRBV5-1	once	TRBJ2-3	TRBD2	16	TGCGCCAGCAGCTTGCGGGGGGGCCGGGGCACAGATACGCAGTATTTT	CASSLRGGRGTDTQYF